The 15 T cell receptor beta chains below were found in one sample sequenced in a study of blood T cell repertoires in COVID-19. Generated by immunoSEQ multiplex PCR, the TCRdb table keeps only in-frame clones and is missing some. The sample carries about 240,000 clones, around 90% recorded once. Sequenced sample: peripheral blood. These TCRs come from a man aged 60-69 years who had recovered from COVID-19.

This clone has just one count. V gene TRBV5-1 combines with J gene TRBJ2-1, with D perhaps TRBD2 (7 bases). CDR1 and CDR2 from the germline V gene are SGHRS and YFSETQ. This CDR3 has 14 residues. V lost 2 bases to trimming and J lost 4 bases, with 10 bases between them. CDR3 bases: TGCGCCAGCAGCTTTGGGGGGGCTTACAATGAGCAGTTCTTC. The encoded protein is CASSFGGAYNEQFF.

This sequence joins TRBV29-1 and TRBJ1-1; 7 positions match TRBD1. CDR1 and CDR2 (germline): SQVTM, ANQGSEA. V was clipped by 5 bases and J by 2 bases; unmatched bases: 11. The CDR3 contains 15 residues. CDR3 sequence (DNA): TGCAGCGTTATACAGGGGTCCACCCTCAACACTGAAGCTTTCTTT. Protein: CSVIQGSTLNTEAFF. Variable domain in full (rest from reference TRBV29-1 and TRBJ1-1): SAVISQKPSRDICQRGTSLTIQCQVDSQVTMMFWYRQQPGQSLTLIATANQGSEATYESGFVIDKFPISRPNLTFSTLTVSNMSPEDSSIYLCSVIQGSTLNTEAFFGQGTRLTVV.

The CDR3 DNA follows: TGTGCCAGCAGTGACGGGAGTTCCTACAATGAGCAGTTCTTC. As protein: CASSDGSSYNEQFF. The gene calls are TRBV2 and TRBJ2-1, with D possibly TRBD2 on 6 matching bases. V was cut by 3 bases and J by 1 base, with 7 bases left in between. Germline V gives CDR1 SNHLY, CDR2 FYNNEI. This CDR3 spans 14 amino acids.

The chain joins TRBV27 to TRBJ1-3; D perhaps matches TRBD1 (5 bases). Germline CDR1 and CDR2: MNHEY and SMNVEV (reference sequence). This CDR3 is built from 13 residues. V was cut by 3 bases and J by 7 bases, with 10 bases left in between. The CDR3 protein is CASSLLGANTIYF. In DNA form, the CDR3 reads TGTGCCAGCAGTTTGTTAGGGGCGAACACCATATATTTT.

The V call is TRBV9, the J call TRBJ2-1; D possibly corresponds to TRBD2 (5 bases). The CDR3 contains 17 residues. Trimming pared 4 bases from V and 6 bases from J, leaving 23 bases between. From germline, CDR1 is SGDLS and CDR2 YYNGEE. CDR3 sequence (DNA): TGTGCCAGCAGCTCGCGCCCCCCCGGGGTTCTTATCAATGAGCAGTTCTTC. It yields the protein CASSSRPPGVLINEQFF.

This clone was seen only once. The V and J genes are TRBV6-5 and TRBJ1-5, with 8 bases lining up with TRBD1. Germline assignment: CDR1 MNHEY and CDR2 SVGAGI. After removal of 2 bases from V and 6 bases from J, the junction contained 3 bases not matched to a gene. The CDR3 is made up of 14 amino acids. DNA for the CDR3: TGTGCCAGCAGTTACCGGACAGGGCTTCAGCCCCAGCATTTT. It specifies CASSYRTGLQPQHF.

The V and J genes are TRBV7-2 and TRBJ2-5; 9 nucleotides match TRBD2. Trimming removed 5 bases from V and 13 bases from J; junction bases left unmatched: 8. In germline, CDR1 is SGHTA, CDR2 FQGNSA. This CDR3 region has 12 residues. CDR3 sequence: CASSRIGTSLYF. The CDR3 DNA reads TGTGCCAGCAGCCGCATCGGGACTAGCCTGTACTTC. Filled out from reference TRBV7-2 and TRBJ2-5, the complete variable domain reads GAGVSQSPSNKVTEKGKDVELRCDPISGHTALYWYRQSLGQGLEFLIYFQGNSAPDKSGLPSDRFSAERTGGSVSTLTIQRTQQEDSAVYLCASSRIGTSLYFGPGTRLLVL.

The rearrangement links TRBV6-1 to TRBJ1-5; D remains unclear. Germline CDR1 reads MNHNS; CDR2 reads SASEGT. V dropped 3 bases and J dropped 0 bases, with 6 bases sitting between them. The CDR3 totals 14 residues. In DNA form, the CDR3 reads TGTGCCAGCAGTGACCTATATAGCAATCAGCCCCAGCATTTT. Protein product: CASSDLYSNQPQHF.

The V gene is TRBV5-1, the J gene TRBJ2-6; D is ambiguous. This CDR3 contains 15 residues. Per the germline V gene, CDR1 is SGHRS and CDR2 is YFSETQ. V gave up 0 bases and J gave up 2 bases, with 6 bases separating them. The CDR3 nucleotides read TGCGCCAGCAGCTTGGGGCCAGCTGGGGCCAACGTCCTGACTTTC. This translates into CASSLGPAGANVLTF.

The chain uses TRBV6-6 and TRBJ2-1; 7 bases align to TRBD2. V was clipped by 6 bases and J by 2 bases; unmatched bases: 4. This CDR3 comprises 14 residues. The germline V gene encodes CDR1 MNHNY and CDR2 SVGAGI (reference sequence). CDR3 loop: CASSPGGPYNEQFF. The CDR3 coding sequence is TGTGCCAGCAGCCCGGGGGGACCCTACAATGAGCAGTTCTTC.

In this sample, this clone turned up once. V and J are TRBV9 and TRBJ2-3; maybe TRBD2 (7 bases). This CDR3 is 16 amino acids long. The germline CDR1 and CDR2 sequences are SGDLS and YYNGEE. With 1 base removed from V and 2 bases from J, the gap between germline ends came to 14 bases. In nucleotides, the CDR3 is TGTGCCAGCAGCGTAATGGGCGGGGGCTACACAGATACGCAGTATTTT. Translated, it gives CASSVMGGGYTDTQYF.

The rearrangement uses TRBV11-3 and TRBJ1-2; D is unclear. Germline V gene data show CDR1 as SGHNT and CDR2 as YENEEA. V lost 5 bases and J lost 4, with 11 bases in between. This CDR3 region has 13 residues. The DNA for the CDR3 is TGTGCCAGCAGCACCCCTTCGGGCTATGGCTACACCTTC. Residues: CASSTPSGYGYTF.

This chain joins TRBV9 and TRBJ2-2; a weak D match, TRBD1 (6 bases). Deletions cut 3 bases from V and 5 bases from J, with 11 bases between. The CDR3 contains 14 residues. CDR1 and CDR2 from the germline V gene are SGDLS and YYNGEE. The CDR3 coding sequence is TGTGCCAGCAGCGCAGGGGCGCGAACCGGGGAGCTGTTTTTT. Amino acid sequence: CASSAGARTGELFF.

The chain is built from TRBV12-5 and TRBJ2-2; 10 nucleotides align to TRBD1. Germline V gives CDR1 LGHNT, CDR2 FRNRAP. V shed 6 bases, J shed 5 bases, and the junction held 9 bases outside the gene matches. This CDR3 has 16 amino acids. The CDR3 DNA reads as TGTGCTAGTGGCTCCGGGGACAGGGGAAGGACCGGGGAGCTGTTTTTT. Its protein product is CASGSGDRGRTGELFF.

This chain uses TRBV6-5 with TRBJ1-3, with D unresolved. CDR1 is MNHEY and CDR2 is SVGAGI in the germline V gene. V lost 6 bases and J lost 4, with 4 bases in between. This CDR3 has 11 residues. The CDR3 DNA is TGTGCCAGCAGGGCCGGAAACACCATATATTTT. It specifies CASRAGNTIYF.